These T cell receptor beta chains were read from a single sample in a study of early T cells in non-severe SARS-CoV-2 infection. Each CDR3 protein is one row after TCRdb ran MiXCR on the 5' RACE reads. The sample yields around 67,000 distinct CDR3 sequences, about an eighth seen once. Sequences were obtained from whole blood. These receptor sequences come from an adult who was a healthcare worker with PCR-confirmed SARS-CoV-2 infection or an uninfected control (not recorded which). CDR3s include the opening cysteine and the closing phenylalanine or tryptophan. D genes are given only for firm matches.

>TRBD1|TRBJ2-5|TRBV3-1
CASSQNRGQETQYF
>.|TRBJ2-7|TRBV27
CASSAIAGQTYEQYF
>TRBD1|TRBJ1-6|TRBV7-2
CASSLDRGLGGSPLHF
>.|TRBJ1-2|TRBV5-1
CASSLVQQSNYGYTF
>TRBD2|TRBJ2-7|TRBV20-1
CSARRTSAYEQYF
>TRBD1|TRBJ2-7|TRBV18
CASSRAGTVFEQYF
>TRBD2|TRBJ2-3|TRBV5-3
CARSPSLADTTDTQYF
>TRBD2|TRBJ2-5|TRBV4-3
CASSRSVAGEAETQYF
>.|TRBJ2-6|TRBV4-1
CASSKSSQDSGANVLTF
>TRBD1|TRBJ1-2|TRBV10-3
CAISDRGQGRNYGYTF